The 4 T cell receptor beta chains listed next were all sequenced from one sample in a study of a mutant IDH1 vaccine in newly diagnosed glioma. Time point indicated: week 11, during vaccination. The investigators gave 300 ug of mutant IDH1 20-mer peptide in each vaccine dose, together with topical imiquimod. These TCRs are of unknown antigen specificity. Repertoires were generated with immunoSEQ multiplex PCR, while TCRdb's copy carries only in-frame clones and drops some. The sample includes some 30,000 clones, 85% to 90% of them seen just once. Specimen: PBMCs, collected from a glioma patient whose treatment included an IDH1 peptide vaccine. These TCRs come from a man younger than 30 with glioma.

This clone was recorded a few times. The chain uses TRBV18 and TRBJ1-2, with TRBD1 identical over 7 bases. The CDR3 contains 13 residues. Trimming cost V 6 bases and J 8 bases; bases outside gene matches: 9. CDR1 is KGHSH and CDR2 is LQKENI in the germline V gene. This chain's CDR3 is CASSRDSLIGYTF. The CDR3 region has the DNA TGTGCCAGCTCTCGGGACAGCCTAATCGGCTACACCTTC.

V usage is TRBV28 and J usage is TRBJ1-3; D is ambiguous. This CDR3 spans 17 amino acids. The V gene lost 2 bases and the J gene lost 0 bases, with 14 bases spanning the gap. CDR1 and CDR2 from the germline V gene are MDHEN and SYDVKM. CDR3 in amino acids: CASSLVGLLSSGNTIYF. CDR3 coding DNA: TGTGCCAGCAGTTTAGTCGGCCTCCTTAGCTCTGGAAACACCATATATTTT.

The chain carries TRBV4-3 and TRBJ2-2; D is perhaps TRBD1 (6 bases). This CDR3 spans 16 amino acids. Germline V lookup: CDR1 LGHNA, CDR2 YSLEER. V lost 3 bases and J 8 bases, leaving 19 bases between the germline ends. CDR3 sequence: CASSQGAGAGWGELFF. The CDR3 DNA follows: TGCGCCAGCAGCCAGGGGGCAGGGGCAGGCTGGGGGGAGCTGTTTTTT.

The rearrangement uses TRBV2 and TRBJ1-5, with unresolved D. Trimming stripped 4 bases from V and 0 bases from J, with 10 bases between. CDR1 is SNHLY, CDR2 FYNNEI, per germline. This CDR3 is 15 amino acids long. In DNA form, the CDR3 reads TGTGCCAGCAGTGTCTCCACGCTTAGCAATCAGCCCCAGCATTTT. Amino acids: CASSVSTLSNQPQHF.